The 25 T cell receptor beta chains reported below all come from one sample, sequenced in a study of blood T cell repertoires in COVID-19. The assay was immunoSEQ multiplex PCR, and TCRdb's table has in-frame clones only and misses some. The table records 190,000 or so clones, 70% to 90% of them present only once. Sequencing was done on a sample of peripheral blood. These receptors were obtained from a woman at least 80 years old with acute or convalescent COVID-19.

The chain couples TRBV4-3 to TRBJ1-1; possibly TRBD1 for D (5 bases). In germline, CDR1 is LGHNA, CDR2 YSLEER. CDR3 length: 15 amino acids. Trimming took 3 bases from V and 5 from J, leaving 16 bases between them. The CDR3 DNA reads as TGCGCCAGCAGCCAGGGGCGGGGAATACGGACTGAAGCTTTCTTT. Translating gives CASSQGRGIRTEAFF.

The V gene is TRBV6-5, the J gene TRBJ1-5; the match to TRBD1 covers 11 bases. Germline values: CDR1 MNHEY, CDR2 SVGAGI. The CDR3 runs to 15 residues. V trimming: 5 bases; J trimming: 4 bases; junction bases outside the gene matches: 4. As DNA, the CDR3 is TGTGCCAGCAGTCCGGGGACAGGGGGTAATCAGCCCCAGCATTTT. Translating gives CASSPGTGGNQPQHF.

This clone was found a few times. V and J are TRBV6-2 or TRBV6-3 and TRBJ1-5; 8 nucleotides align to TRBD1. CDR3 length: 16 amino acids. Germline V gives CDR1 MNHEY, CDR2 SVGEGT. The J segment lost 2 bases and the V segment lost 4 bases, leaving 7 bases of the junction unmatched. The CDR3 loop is CASSFTQGGGNQPQHF. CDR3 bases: TGTGCCAGCAGTTTCACACAGGGGGGAGGCAATCAGCCCCAGCATTTT.

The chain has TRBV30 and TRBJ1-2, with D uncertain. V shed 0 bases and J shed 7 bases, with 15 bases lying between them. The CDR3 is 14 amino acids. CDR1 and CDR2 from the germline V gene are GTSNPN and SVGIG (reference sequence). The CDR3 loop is CAWSVLGREGGYTF. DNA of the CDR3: TGTGCCTGGAGTGTATTAGGACGGGAAGGTGGCTACACCTTC.

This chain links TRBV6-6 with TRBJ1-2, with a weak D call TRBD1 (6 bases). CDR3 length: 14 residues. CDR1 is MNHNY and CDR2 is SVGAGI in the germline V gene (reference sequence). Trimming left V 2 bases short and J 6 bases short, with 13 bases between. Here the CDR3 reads CASSYRGGADGYTF. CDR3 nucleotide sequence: TGTGCCAGCAGTTACCGAGGGGGGGCCGATGGCTACACCTTC.

In DNA form, the CDR3 reads TGTGCCAGTAACGAAATGGGGGACAGTATCAATGAAAAACTGTTTTTT. This sequence encodes CASNEMGDSINEKLFF. This chain links TRBV19 with TRBJ1-4, with TRBD1 identical over 7 bases. J was trimmed by 5 bases and V by 7 bases; bases with no gene match: 13. The CDR3 is 16 residues long. Germline lookup yields CDR1 LNHDA and CDR2 SQIVND (reference sequence).

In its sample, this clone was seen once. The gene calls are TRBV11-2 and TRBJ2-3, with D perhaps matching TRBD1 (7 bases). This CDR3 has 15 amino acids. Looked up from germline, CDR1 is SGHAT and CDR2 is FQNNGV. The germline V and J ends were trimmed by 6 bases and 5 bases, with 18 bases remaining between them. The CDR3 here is CASRPWRGRVDTQYF. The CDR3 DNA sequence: TGTGCCAGCAGACCTTGGAGGGGGCGAGTAGATACGCAGTATTTT.

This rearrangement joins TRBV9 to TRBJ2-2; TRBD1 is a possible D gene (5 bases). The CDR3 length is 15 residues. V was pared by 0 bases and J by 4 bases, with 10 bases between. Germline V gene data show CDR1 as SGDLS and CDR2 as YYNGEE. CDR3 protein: CASSVGQLITGELFF. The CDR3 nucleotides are TGTGCCAGCAGCGTAGGACAGCTCATCACCGGGGAGCTGTTTTTT. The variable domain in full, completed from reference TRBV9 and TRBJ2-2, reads DSGVTQTPKHLITATGQRVTLRCSPRSGDLSVYWYQQSLDQGLQFLIQYYNGEERAKGNILERFSAQQFPDLHSELNLSSLELGDSALYFCASSVGQLITGELFFGEGSRLTVL.

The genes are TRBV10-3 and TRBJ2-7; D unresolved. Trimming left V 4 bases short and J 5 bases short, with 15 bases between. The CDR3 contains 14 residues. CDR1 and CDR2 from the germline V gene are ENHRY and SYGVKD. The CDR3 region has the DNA TGTGCCATCAGTGTCCTAATGGCCCAGGACGAGCAGTACTTC. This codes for CAISVLMAQDEQYF.

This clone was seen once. CDR3 bases: TGTGCCAGCAGTAACGGACAGTCGGCTCCCGCTTTCTTT. Protein product: CASSNGQSAPAFF. The chain links TRBV6-5 to TRBJ1-1; D may be TRBD1 (6 bases). The CDR3 is made up of 13 amino acids. In germline, CDR1 is MNHEY, CDR2 SVGAGI. Trimming cost V 5 bases and J 11 bases, with 18 bases left between them.

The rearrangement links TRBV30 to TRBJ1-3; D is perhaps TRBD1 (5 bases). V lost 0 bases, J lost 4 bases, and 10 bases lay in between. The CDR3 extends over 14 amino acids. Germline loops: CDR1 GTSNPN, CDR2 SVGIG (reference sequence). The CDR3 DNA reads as TGTGCCTGGAGTGTACGGGGGTCGGGAAACACCATATATTTT. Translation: CAWSVRGSGNTIYF.

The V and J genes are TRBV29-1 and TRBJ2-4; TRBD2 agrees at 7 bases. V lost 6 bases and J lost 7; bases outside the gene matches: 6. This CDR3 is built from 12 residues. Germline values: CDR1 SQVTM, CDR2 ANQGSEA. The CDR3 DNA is TGCAGCGTCCCCGGGGGGTGGAACATTCAGTACTTC. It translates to CSVPGGWNIQYF.

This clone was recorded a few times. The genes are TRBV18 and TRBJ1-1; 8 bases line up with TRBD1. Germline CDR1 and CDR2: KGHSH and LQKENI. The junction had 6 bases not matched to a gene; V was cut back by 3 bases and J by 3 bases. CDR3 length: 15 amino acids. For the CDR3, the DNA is TGTGCCAGCTCACCGTCCGGGACAGGTTACACTGAAGCTTTCTTT. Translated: CASSPSGTGYTEAFF.

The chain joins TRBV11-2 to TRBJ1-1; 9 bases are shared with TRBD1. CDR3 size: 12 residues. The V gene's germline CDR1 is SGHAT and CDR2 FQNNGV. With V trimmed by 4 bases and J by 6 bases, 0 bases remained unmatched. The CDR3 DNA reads TGTGCCAGCAGCTGGACAGGGGCTGAAGCTTTCTTT. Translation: CASSWTGAEAFF.

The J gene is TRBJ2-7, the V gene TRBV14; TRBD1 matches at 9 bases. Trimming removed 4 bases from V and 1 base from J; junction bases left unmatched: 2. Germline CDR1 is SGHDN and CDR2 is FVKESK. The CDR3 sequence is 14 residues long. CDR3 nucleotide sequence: TGTGCCAGCAGCCCCGGGACAGGGTCCTACGAGCAGTACTTC. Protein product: CASSPGTGSYEQYF. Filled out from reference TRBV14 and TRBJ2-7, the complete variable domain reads EAGVTQFPSHSVIEKGQTVTLRCDPISGHDNLYWYRRVMGKEIKFLLHFVKESKQDESGMPNNRFLAERTGGTYSTLKVQPAELEDSGVYFCASSPGTGSYEQYFGPGTRLTVT.

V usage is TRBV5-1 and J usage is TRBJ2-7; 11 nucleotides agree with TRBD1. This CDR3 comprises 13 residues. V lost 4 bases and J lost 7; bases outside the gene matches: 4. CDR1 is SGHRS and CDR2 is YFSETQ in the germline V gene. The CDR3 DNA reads TGCGCCAGCAGCCCGGACAGGGGGCGGGAGCAGTACTTC. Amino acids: CASSPDRGREQYF.

In DNA form, the CDR3 reads TGTGCCAGCAGTGAAAGTTGGGGACAGGGTAATTCACCCCTCCACTTT. Protein product: CASSESWGQGNSPLHF. The J gene is TRBJ1-6, the V gene TRBV6-1; 9 positions agree with TRBD1. Germline-derived CDR1 and CDR2 are MNHNS and SASEGT. Germline trimming cut 2 bases from V and 6 bases from J; bases unmatched to any gene: 5. The CDR3 is made up of 16 amino acids.

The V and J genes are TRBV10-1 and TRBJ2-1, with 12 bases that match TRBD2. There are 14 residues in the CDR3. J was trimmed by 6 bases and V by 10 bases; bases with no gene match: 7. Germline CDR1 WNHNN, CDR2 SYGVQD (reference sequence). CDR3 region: CAIPTSGRCNEQFF. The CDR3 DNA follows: TGCGCCATCCCGACTAGCGGGAGATGCAATGAGCAGTTCTTC.

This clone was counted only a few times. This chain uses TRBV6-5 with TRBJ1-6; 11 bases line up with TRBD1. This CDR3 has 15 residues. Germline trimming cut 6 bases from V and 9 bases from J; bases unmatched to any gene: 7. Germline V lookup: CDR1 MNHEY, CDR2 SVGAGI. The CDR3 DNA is TGTGCCAGCAGCTCGGACAGGGGGCGCGGTTCACCCCTCCACTTT. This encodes CASSSDRGRGSPLHF.

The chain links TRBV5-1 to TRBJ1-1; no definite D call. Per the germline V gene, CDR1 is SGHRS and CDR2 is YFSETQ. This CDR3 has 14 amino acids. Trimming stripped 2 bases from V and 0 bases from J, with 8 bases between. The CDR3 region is CASSFGDMNTEAFF. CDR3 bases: TGCGCCAGCAGCTTCGGAGATATGAACACTGAAGCTTTCTTT.

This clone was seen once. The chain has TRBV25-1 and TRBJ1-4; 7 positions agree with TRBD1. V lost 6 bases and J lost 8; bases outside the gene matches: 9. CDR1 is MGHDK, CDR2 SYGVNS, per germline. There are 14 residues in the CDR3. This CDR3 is CASRETGEREKLFF. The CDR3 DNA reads TGTGCCAGCAGAGAAACAGGGGAGAGGGAAAAACTGTTTTTT.

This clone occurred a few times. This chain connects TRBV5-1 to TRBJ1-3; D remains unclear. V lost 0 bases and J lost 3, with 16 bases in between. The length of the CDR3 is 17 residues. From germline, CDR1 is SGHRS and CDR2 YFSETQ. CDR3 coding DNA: TGCGCCAGCAGCTTGGAATCGGCGGGTGTTTATGGAAACACCATATATTTT. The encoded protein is CASSLESAGVYGNTIYF.

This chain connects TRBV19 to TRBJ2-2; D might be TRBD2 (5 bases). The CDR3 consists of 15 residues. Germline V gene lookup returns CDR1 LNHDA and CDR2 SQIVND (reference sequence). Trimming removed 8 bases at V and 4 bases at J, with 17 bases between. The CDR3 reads CASEGPARGTGELFF. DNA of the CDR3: TGTGCCAGTGAAGGCCCGGCACGGGGCACCGGGGAGCTGTTTTTT.

CDR3 sequence reads: CAWAATVAGGAFF. For the CDR3, the DNA is TGTGCCTGGGCAGCCACCGTGGCAGGCGGGGCTTTCTTT. The chain links TRBV30 to TRBJ1-1, with D unresolved. The V gene's germline CDR1 is GTSNPN and CDR2 SVGIG (reference sequence). The CDR3 is made up of 13 amino acids. Trimming cost V 5 bases and J 11 bases, with 21 bases left between them. The full variable domain, rest sourced from reference TRBV30 and TRBJ1-1, is SQTIHQWPATLVQPVGSPLSLECTVEGTSNPNLYWYRQAAGRGLQLLFYSVGIGQISSEVPQNLSASRPQDRQFILSSKKLLLSDSGFYLCAWAATVAGGAFFGQGTRLTVV.

The CDR3 is CASSPNRGAGGELFF. The CDR3 nucleotides are TGCGCCAGCAGCCCTAACCGGGGGGCGGGCGGGGAGCTGTTTTTT. The gene calls are TRBV4-3 and TRBJ2-2, with D possibly being TRBD2 (7 bases). Trimming pared 4 bases from V and 7 bases from J, leaving 16 bases between. Germline V gives CDR1 LGHNA, CDR2 YSLEER. The CDR3 has 15 amino acids.